This record looks at one TCR beta chain sequence and its context. What it recognizes is unknown. The PCR contained 60 Vbeta and 13 Jbeta primers. Generated by immunoSEQ multiplex PCR, the TCRdb table keeps only in-frame clones and is missing some. The sample holds over 150,000 clones, over 75% seen once. This CDR3 contains 12 residues. Trimming stripped 7 bases from V and 0 bases from J, with 9 bases between. Germline V lookup: CDR1 SQVTM, CDR2 ANQGSEA. The data are from a study of cytomegalovirus exposure and HLA in healthy donors. On the study more broadly: There were tens of millions of unique TCRs (from HLA-typed donors) in an early data release. Study-level results: Presence/absence analyses rested on an assumption that sequencing depth was roughly uniform across donors. Among TCR sequences, most were rare, though some public TCRs appeared in many donors. Through in vitro validation, three CMV-associated chains were shown to be specific for CMV antigens.

The chain employs TRBV29-1 and TRBJ1-1; D might be TRBD1 (6 bases). This receptor was identified in a woman in her thirties or forties in good health and CMV-seropositive. The sequencing sample was made of PBMCs. CDR3 nucleotides: TGCAGCGCAGACAGGATGAACACTGAAGCTTTCTTT. Translated, it gives CSADRMNTEAFF. The complete variable domain, with remaining parts taken from reference TRBV29-1 and TRBJ1-1, reads SAVISQKPSRDICQRGTSLTIQCQVDSQVTMMFWYRQQPGQSLTLIATANQGSEATYESGFVIDKFPISRPNLTFSTLTVSNMSPEDSSIYLCSADRMNTEAFFGQGTRLTVV.